This TCR beta chain was sequenced in a study of T-cell reconstitution after alpha-beta-depleted transplantation in children. A library of TCRbeta sequences, prepared with unique molecular identifiers, was generated. TCRdb used MiXCR to reprocess the PCR reads, holding one entry per CDR3 protein. The repertoire holds 250,000 to 300,000 distinct CDR3 sequences, approximately 10% seen once, with roughly a quarter in the top ten. This clonotype has at least ten counts. Germline-derived CDR1 and CDR2 are SQVTM and ANQGSEA. V gave up 3 bases and J gave up 1 base, with 6 bases separating them. This CDR3 spans 12 amino acids.

This specimen was peripheral blood, taken 180 days after TCRalphabeta/CD19-depleted stem cell transplant. The V gene is TRBV29-1, the J gene TRBJ2-5; D might be TRBD1 or TRBD2, each matching 5 bases. The clonotype comes from a male patient aged 2-10 years who had a stem cell transplant for chronic granulomatous disease, so the T cells may come from the graft donor. CDR3 sequence: CSVERGQETQYF. CDR3 nucleotides: TGCAGCGTTGAGAGGGGCCAAGAGACCCAGTACTTC. Full variable domain (missing parts from reference TRBV29-1 and TRBJ2-5): SAVISQKPSRDICQRGTSLTIQCQVDSQVTMMFWYRQQPGQSLTLIATANQGSEATYESGFVIDKFPISRPNLTFSTLTVSNMSPEDSSIYLCSVERGQETQYFGPGTRLLVL.